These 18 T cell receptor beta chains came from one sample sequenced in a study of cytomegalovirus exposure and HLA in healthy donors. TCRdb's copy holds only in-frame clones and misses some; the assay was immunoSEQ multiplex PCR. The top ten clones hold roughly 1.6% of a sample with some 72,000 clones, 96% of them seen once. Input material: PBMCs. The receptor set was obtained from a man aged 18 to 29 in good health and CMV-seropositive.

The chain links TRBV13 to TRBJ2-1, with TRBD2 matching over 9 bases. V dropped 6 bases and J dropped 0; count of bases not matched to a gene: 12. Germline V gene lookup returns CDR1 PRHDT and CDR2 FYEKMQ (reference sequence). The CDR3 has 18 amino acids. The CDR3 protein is CASSYATAGGSSYNEQFF. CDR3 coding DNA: TGTGCCAGCAGTTACGCCACGGCGGGGGGGAGCTCCTACAATGAGCAGTTCTTC.

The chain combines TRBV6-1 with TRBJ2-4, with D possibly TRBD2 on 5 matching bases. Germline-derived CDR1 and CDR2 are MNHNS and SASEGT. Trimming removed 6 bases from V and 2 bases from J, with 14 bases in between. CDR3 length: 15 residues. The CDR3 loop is CASRDIGLPKNIQYF. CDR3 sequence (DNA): TGTGCCAGCAGAGATATCGGACTTCCCAAAAACATTCAGTACTTC.

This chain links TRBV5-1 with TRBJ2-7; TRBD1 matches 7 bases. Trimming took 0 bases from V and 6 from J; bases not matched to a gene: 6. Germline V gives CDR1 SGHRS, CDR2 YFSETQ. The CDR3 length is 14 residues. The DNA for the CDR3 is TGCGCCAGCAGCTTGGGACAGGGCAACGCCGAGCAGTACTTC. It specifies CASSLGQGNAEQYF.

As DNA, the CDR3 is TGCAGCGTTGAAGATGAAAAGCGGGCGAACACCGGGGAGCTGTTTTTT. Its protein product is CSVEDEKRANTGELFF. The rearrangement links TRBV29-1 to TRBJ2-2; perhaps TRBD2 as D (6 bases). This CDR3 is built from 16 residues. CDR1 and CDR2 from the germline V gene are SQVTM and ANQGSEA. Between the trimmed V and J ends, which lost 0 bases and 0 bases, there was a span of 11 bases.

The CDR3 is CASSQDPGFWGQGDTETQYF. In DNA form, the CDR3 reads TGCGCCAGCAGCCAAGATCCGGGGTTTTGGGGACAGGGGGATACGGAGACCCAGTACTTC. The chain carries TRBV4-1 and TRBJ2-5, with 11 bases fitting TRBD1. The CDR3 has 20 residues. Trimming cost V 0 bases and J 5 bases; bases outside gene matches: 17. CDR1 and CDR2 (germline): MGHRA, YSYEKL.

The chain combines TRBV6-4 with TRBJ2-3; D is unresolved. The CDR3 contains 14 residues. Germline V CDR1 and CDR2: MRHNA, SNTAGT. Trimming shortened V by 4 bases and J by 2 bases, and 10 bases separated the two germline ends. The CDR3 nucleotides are TGTGCCAGCAGTGCAGACACGGACACAGATACGCAGTATTTT. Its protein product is CASSADTDTDTQYF.

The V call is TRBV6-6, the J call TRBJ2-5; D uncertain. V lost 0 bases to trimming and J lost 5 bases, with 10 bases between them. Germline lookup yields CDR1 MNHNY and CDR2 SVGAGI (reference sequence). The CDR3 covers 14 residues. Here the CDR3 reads CASSYSTLIETQYF. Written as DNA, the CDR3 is TGTGCCAGCAGTTACTCGACTCTCATTGAGACCCAGTACTTC.

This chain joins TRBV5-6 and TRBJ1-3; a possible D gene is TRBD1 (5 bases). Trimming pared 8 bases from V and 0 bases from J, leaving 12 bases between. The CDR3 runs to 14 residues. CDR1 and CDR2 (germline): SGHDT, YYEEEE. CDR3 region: CASCRGSSGNTIYF. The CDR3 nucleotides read TGTGCCAGTTGTAGGGGAAGCTCTGGAAACACCATATATTTT.

CDR3 sequence (DNA): TGCGCCAGCAGCTTGATGGGACTTTCTGGGGCCAACGTCCTGACTTTC. Its translation: CASSLMGLSGANVLTF. The chain employs TRBV5-1 and TRBJ2-6, with TRBD2 as a possible D gene (6 bases). Trimming took off 1 base at V and 1 base at J, with 9 bases between the two ends. From germline, CDR1 is SGHRS and CDR2 YFSETQ. This CDR3 has 16 amino acids.

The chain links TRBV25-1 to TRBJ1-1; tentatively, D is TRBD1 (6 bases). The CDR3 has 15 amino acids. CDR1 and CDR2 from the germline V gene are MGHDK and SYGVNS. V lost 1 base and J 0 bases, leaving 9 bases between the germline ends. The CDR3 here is CASSEFTGMNTEAFF. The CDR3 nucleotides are TGTGCCAGCAGTGAATTTACAGGGATGAACACTGAAGCTTTCTTT.

The CDR3 is CASSFRVNTYEQYF. The DNA for the CDR3 is TGTGCCAGCAGCTTCAGGGTTAACACCTACGAGCAGTACTTC. The genes are TRBV7-8 and TRBJ2-7; the D gene is possibly TRBD1 (5 bases). The CDR3 runs 14 residues. Trimming left V 3 bases short and J 2 bases short, with 11 bases between. Germline CDR1 SGHVS, CDR2 FQNEAQ.

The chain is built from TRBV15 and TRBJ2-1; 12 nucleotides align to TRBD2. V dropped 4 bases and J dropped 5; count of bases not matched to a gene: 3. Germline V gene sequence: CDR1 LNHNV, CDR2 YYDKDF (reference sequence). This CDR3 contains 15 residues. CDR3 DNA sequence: TGTGCCACCAGCAAGGGACTAGCGGGCAACAATGAGCAGTTCTTC. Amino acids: CATSKGLAGNNEQFF.

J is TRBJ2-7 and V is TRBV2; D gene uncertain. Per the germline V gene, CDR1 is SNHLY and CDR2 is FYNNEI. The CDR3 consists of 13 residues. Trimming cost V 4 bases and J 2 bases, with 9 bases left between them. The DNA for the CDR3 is TGTGCCAGCAGTGTGACACCTACCTACGAGCAGTACTTC. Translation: CASSVTPTYEQYF.

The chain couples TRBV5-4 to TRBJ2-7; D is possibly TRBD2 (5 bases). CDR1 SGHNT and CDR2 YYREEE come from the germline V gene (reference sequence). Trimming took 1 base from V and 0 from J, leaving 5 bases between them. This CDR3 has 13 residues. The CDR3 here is CASSLTSSYEQYF. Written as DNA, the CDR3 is TGTGCCAGCAGCTTGACTAGCTCCTACGAGCAGTACTTC. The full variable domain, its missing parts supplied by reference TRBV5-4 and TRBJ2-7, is ETGVTQSPTHLIKTRGQQVTLRCSSQSGHNTVSWYQQALGQGPQFIFQYYREEENGRGNFPPRFSGLQFPNYSSELNVNALELDDSALYLCASSLTSSYEQYFGPGTRLTVT.

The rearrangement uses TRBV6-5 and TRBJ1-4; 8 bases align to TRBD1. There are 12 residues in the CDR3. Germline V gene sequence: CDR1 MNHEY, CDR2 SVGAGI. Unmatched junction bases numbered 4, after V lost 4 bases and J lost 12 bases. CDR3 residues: CASSLATGELFF. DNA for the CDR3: TGTGCCAGCAGTTTAGCGACAGGGGAACTGTTTTTT.

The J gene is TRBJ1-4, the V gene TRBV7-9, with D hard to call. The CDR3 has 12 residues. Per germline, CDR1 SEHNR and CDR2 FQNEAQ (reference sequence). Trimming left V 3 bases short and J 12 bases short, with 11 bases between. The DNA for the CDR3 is TGTGCCAGCAGCTTGACGAGCGGCGAACTGTTTTTT. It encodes CASSLTSGELFF.

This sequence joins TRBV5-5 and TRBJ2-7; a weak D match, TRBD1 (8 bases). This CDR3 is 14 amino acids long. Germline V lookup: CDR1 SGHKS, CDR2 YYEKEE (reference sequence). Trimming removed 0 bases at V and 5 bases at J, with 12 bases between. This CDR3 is CASSLDTGGDEQYF. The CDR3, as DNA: TGTGCCAGCAGCTTGGACACAGGGGGGGACGAGCAGTACTTC.

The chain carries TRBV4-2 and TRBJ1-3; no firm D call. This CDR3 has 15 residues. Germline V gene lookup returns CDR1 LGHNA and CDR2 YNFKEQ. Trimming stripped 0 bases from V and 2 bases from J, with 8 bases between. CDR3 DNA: TGTGCCAGCAGCCAAGATTCGGTCACTGGAAACACCATATATTTT. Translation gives CASSQDSVTGNTIYF.